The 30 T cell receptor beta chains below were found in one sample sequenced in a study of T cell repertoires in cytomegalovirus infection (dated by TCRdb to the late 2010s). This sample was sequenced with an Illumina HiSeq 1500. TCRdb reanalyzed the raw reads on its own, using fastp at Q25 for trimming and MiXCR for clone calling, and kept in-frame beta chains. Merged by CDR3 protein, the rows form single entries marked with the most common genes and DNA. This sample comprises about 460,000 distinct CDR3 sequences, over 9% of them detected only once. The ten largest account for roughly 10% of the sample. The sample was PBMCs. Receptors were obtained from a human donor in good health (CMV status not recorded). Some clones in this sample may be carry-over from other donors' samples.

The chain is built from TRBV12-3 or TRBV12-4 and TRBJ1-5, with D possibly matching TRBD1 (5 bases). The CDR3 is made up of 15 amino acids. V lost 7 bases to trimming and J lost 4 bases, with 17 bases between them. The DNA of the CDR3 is TGTGCCAGCACCCAGCAGGCAGGGAGGAATCAGCCCCAGCATTTT. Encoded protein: CASTQQAGRNQPQHF.

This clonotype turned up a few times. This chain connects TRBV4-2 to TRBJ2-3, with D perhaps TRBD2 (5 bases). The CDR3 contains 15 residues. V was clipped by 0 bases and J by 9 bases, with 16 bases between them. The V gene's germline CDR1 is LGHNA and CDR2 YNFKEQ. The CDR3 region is CASSQEGPPPGTQYF. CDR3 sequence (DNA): TGTGCCAGCAGCCAAGAAGGCCCTCCCCCGGGGACGCAGTATTTT.

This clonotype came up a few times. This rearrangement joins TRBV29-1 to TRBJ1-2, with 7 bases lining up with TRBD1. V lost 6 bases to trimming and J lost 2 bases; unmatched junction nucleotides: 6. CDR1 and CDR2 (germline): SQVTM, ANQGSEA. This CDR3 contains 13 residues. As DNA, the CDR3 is TGCAGCGTGGGGACAGTGCTGAACTATGGCTACACCTTC. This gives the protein CSVGTVLNYGYTF. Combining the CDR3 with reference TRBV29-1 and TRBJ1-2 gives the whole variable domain SAVISQKPSRDICQRGTSLTIQCQVDSQVTMMFWYRQQPGQSLTLIATANQGSEATYESGFVIDKFPISRPNLTFSTLTVSNMSPEDSSIYLCSVGTVLNYGYTFGSGTRLTVV.

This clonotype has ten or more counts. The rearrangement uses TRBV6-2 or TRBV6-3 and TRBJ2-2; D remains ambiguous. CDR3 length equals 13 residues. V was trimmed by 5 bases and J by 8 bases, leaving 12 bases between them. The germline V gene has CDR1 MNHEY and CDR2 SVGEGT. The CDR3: CASSPVIRGELFF. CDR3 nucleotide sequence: TGTGCCAGCAGTCCCGTGATTCGGGGGGAGCTGTTTTTT.

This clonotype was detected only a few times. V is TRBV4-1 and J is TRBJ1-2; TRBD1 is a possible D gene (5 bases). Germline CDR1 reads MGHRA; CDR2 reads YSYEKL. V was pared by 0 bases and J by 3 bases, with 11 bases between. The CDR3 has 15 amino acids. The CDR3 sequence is CASSQEAGAHYGYTF. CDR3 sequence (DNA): TGCGCCAGCAGCCAAGAAGCCGGGGCGCACTATGGCTACACCTTC.

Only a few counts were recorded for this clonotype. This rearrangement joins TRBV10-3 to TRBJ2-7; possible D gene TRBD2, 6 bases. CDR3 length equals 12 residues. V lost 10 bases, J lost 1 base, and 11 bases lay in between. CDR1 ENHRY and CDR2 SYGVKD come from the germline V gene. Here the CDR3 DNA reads TGTGCCACGGGGGACCGATCCTACGAGCAGTACTTC. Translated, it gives CATGDRSYEQYF.

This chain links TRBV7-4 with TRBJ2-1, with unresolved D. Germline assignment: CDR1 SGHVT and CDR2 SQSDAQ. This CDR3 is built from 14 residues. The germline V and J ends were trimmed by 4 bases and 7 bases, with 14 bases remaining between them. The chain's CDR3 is CASSYLAGDNEQFF. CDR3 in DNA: TGTGCCAGCAGCTATTTAGCCGGAGATAATGAGCAGTTCTTC. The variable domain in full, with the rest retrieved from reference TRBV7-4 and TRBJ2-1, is GAGVSQSPRYKVAKRGRDVALRCDSISGHVTLYWYRQTLGQGSEVLTYSQSDAQRDKSGRPSGRFSAERPERSVSTLKIQRTEQGDSAVYLCASSYLAGDNEQFFGPGTRLTVL.

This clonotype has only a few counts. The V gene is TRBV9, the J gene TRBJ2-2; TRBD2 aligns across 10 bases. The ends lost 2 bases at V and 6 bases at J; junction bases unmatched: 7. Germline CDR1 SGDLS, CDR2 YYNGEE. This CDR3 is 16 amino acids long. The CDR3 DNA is TGTGCCAGCAGCGTTCTAGCGGGGGCCTCTGCCGGGGAGCTGTTTTTT. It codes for CASSVLAGASAGELFF.

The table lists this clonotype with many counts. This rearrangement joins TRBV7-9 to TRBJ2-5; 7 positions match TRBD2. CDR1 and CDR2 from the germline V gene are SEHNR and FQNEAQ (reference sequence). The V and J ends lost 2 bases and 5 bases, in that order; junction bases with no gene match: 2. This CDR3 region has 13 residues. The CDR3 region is CASSLSGEETQYF. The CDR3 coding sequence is TGTGCCAGCAGCTTAAGCGGGGAGGAGACCCAGTACTTC.

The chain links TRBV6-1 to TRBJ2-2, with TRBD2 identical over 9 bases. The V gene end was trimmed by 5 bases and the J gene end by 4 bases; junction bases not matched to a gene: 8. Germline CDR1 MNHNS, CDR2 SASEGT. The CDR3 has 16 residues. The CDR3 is CASSPWTSDPTGELFF. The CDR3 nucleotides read TGTGCCAGCAGTCCATGGACTAGCGATCCCACCGGGGAGCTGTTTTTT.

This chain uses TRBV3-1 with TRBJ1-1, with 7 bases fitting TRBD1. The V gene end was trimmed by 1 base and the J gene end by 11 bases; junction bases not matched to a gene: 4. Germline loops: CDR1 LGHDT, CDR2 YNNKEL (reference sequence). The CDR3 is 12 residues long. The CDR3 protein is CASSQASGGAFF. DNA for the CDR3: TGTGCCAGCAGCCAAGCATCAGGGGGGGCTTTCTTT.

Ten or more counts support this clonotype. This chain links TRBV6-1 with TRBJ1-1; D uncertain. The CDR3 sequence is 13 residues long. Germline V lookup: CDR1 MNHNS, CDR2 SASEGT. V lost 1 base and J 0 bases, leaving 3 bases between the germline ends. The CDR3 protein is CASSEGMNTEAFF. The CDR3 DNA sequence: TGTGCCAGCAGTGAAGGTATGAACACTGAAGCTTTCTTT.

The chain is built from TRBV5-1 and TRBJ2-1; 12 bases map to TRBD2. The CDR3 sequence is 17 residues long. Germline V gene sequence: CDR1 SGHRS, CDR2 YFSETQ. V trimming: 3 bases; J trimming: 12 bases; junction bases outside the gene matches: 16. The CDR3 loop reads CASSSSPGLAGQLGQFF. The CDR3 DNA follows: TGCGCCAGCAGCTCCTCCCCGGGACTAGCGGGCCAATTGGGGCAGTTCTTC.

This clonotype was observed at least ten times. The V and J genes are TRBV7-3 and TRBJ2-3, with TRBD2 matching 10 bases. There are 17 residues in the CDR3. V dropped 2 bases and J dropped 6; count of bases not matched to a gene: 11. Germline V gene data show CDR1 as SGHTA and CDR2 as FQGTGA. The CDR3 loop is CASSLWASGGGTDTQYF. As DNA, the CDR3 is TGTGCCAGCAGCTTATGGGCTAGCGGGGGAGGGACGGATACGCAGTATTTT.

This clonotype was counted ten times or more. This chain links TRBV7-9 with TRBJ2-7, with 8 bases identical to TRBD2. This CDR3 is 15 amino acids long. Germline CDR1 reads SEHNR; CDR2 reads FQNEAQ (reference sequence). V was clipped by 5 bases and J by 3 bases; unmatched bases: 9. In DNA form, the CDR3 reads TGTGCCAGCAGCCAAACTAGCGGAGGGGACTACGAGCAGTACTTC. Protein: CASSQTSGGDYEQYF.

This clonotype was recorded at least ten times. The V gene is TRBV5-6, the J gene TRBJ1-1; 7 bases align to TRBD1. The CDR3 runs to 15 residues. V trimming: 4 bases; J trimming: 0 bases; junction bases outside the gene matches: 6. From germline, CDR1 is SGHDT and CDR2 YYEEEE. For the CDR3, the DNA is TGTGCCAGCAGCGCGGGACAGAACTTGAACACTGAAGCTTTCTTT. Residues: CASSAGQNLNTEAFF. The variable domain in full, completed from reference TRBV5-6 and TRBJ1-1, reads DAGVTQSPTHLIKTRGQQVTLRCSPKSGHDTVSWYQQALGQGPQFIFQYYEEEERQRGNFPDRFSGHQFPNYSSELNVNALLLGDSALYLCASSAGQNLNTEAFFGQGTRLTVV.

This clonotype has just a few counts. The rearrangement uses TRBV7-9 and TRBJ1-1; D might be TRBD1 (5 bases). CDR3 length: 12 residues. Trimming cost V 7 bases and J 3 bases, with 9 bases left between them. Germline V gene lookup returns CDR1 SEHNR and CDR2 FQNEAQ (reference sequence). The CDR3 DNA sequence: TGTGCCAGCATTCGGGGGGACACTGAAGCTTTCTTT. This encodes CASIRGDTEAFF.

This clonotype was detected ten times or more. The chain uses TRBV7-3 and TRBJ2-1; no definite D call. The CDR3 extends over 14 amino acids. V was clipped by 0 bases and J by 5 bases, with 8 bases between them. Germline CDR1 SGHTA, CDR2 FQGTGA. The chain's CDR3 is CASSLTVNNNEQFF. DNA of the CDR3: TGTGCCAGCAGCTTAACGGTAAACAACAATGAGCAGTTCTTC.

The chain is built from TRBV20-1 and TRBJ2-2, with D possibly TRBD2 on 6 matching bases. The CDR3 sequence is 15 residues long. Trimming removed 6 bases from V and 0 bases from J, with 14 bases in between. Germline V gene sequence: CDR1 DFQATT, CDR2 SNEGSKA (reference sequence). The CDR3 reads CSAQTGGTNTGELFF. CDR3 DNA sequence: TGCAGTGCCCAGACTGGGGGGACGAACACCGGGGAGCTGTTTTTT.

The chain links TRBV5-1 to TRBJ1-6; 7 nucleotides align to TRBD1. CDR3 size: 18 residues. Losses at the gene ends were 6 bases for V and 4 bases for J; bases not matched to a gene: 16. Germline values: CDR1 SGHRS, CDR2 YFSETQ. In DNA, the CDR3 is TGCGCCAGCACCCCCTTAGGGAGGGGGCTTAATTATAATTCACCCCTCCACTTT. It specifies CASTPLGRGLNYNSPLHF.

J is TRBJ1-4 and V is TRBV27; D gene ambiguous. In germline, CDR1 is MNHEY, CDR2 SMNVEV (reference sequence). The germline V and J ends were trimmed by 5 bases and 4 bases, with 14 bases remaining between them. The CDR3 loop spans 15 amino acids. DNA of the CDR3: TGTGCCAGCAGTCCCGGGCCTGCCGGTAATGAAAAACTGTTTTTT. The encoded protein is CASSPGPAGNEKLFF.

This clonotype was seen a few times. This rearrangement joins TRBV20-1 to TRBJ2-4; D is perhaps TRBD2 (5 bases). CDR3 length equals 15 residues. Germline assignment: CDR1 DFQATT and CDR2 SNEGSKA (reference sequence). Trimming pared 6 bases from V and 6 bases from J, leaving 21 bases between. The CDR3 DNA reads TGCAGTGCCCCCCCCCCGACAAGAGGGATAAACATTCAGTACTTC. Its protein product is CSAPPPTRGINIQYF.

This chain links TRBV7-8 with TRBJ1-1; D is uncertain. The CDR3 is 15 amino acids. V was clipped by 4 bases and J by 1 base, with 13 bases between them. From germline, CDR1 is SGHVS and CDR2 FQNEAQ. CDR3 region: CASSSYQVRNTEAFF. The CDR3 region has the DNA TGTGCCAGCAGCTCTTATCAGGTTAGGAACACTGAAGCTTTCTTT.

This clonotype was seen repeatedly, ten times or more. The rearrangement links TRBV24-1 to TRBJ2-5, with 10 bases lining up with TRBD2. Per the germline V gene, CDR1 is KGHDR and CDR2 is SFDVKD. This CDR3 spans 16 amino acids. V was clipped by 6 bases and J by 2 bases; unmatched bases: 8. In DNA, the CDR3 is TGTGCCACCAGTAGTAGTAGCGGGAGGCGACAAGAGACCCAGTACTTC. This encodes CATSSSSGRRQETQYF.

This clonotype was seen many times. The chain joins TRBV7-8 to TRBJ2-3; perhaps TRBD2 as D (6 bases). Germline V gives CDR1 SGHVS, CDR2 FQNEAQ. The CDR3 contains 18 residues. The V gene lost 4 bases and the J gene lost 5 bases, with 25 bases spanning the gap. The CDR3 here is CASSYSGTASGPKDTQYF. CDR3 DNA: TGTGCCAGCAGCTACTCCGGGACTGCAAGCGGCCCCAAAGATACGCAGTATTTT.

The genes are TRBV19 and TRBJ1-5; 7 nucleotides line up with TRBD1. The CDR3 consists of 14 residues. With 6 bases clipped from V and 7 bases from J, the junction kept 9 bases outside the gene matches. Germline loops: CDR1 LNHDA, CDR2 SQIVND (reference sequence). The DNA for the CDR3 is TGTGCCAGTAGCAGGGGGGGGGGTCGCCAGCCCCAGCATTTT. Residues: CASSRGGGRQPQHF.

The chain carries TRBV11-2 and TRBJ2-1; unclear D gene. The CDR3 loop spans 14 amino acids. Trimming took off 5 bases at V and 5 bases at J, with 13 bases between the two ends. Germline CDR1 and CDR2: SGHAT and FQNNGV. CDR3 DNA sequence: TGTGCCAGCAGCGCGATCAGATTTAACAATGAGCAGTTCTTC. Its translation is CASSAIRFNNEQFF.

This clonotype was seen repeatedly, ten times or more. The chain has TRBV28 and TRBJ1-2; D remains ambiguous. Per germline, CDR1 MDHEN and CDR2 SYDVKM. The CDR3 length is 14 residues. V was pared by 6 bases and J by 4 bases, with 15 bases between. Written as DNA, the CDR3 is TGTGCCAGCAGCCCCCGGGGTTCAGGCTATGGCTACACCTTC. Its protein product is CASSPRGSGYGYTF.

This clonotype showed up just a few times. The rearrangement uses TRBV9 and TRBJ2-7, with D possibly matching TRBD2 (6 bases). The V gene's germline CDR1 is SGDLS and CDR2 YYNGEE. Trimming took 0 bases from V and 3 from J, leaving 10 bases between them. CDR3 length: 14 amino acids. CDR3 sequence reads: CASSVGGEGYEQYF. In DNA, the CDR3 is TGTGCCAGCAGCGTAGGGGGGGAAGGCTACGAGCAGTACTTC.

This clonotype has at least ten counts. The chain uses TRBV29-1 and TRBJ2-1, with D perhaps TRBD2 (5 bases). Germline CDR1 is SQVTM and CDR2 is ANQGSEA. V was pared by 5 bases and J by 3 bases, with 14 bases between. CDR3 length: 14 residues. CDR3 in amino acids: CSVRRSRDYNEQFF. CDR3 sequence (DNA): TGCAGCGTTCGGAGGTCTCGTGACTACAATGAGCAGTTCTTC.